A single T cell receptor (beta chain) is shown here with its context. The repertoire was sequenced with immunoSEQ multiplex PCR; TCRdb's copy has only in-frame clones and lacks some. The data contain about 11,000 clones, 55% to 75% of them singletons. These data belong to a study of T cell repertoires in ileal Crohn's disease. Time point here: neoterminal ileum biopsy at postoperative endoscopy, about 6 months after surgery. V was cut by 2 bases and J by 0 bases, with 10 bases left in between. The CDR3 spans 16 residues. CDR1 and CDR2 from the germline V gene are MNHEY and SVGAGI. This clonotype was obtained from an adult with Crohn's disease. This rearrangement joins TRBV6-5 to TRBJ2-2; D is possibly TRBD1 (6 bases). The sample was ileal tissue. This chain's CDR3 is CASSYGTLANTGELFF. The CDR3 DNA reads TGTGCCAGCAGTTACGGGACACTCGCGAACACCGGGGAGCTGTTTTTT.